Shown below are 30 T cell receptor beta chains from a single sample sequenced in a study of shared clonotypes between healthy human individuals. TCRdb keeps only in-frame clones here, not all; method: immunoSEQ multiplex PCR. The sample shows roughly 890,000 clones, more than 85% of them seen only once. Naivety among CD8 cells was defined by CD45RO negativity and positive CCR7 selection, thereby excluding terminally differentiated effector memory CD45RA+ cells. Sequences were obtained from naive CD8+ T cells sorted from blood. The source is a man aged 25-45 years in good health.

This chain links TRBV4-3 with TRBJ2-1; TRBD2 agrees at 9 bases. Germline CDR1 LGHNA, CDR2 YSLEER. This CDR3 has 18 residues. The junction had 12 bases not matched to a gene; V was cut back by 1 base and J by 5 bases. CDR3 DNA sequence: TGCGCCAGCAGCCAAGTTGTGTTGGCGGGAGGGGATGACAATGAGCAGTTCTTC. Amino acid sequence: CASSQVVLAGGDDNEQFF.

The chain recombines TRBV7-9 with TRBJ2-3; 9 bases fit TRBD2. The CDR3 is 15 amino acids. CDR1 is SEHNR, CDR2 FQNEAQ, per germline (reference sequence). V lost 10 bases and J lost 9; bases outside the gene matches: 17. CDR3 in DNA: TGTGCCATTCTAAATCGGGCGGGAGGGCCCAAGACGCAGTATTTT. This gives the protein CAILNRAGGPKTQYF.

V gene TRBV27 combines with J gene TRBJ2-2; D perhaps matches TRBD2 (5 bases). CDR1 MNHEY and CDR2 SMNVEV come from the germline V gene (reference sequence). The ends were cut back, 4 bases at V and 3 bases at J, with 24 bases in the middle. The length of the CDR3 is 19 residues. DNA for the CDR3: TGTGCCAGCAGTTCCCCAACTCTACAAGGGAGATCTGACACCGGGGAGCTGTTTTTT. Translation: CASSSPTLQGRSDTGELFF.

A note on this clone: Other DNA sequences of this sample code for an identical CDR3. The V call is TRBV6-5, the J call TRBJ2-1; 7 positions agree with TRBD2. CDR1 is MNHEY and CDR2 is SVGAGI in the germline V gene. This CDR3 spans 15 amino acids. J lost 2 bases, V lost 2 bases, and 3 bases had no gene match. The CDR3 here is CASSYLAGAYNEQFF. The CDR3 DNA is TGTGCCAGCAGTTACCTGGCGGGAGCCTACAATGAGCAGTTCTTC.

The chain carries TRBV9 and TRBJ2-7; TRBD1 might be the D (5 bases). CDR3 size: 14 residues. Looked up from germline, CDR1 is SGDLS and CDR2 is YYNGEE. V lost 0 bases and J 5 bases, leaving 12 bases between the germline ends. Here the CDR3 DNA reads TGTGCCAGCAGCGTAGGGGGCTCTCGGGACGAGCAGTACTTC. Translated: CASSVGGSRDEQYF.

This clone occurred once. The rearrangement links TRBV25-1 to TRBJ2-2; D gene ambiguous. CDR1 is MGHDK and CDR2 is SYGVNS in the germline V gene. The CDR3 runs 18 residues. Trimming removed 3 bases from V and 2 bases from J, with 19 bases in between. DNA for the CDR3: TGTGCCAGCAGTGAGGGGTCAGTGGCAGGCCATAACACCGGGGAGCTGTTTTTT. Encoded protein: CASSEGSVAGHNTGELFF.

The V gene is TRBV28, the J gene TRBJ1-5; 10 nucleotides line up with TRBD1. Losses at the gene ends were 6 bases for V and 6 bases for J; bases not matched to a gene: 8. Germline loops: CDR1 MDHEN, CDR2 SYDVKM. The CDR3 length is 15 residues. The CDR3 DNA sequence: TGTGCCAGCAGACGAGACAGGGGGCCTGGTCAGCCCCAGCATTTT. Its translation: CASRRDRGPGQPQHF. The variable domain in full, with the rest retrieved from reference TRBV28 and TRBJ1-5, is DVKVTQSSRYLVKRTGEKVFLECVQDMDHENMFWYRQDPGLGLRLIYFSYDVKMKEKGDIPEGYSVSREKKERFSLILESASTNQTSMYLCASRRDRGPGQPQHFGDGTRLSIL.

The genes are TRBV7-9 and TRBJ2-7; 7 nucleotides agree with TRBD2. The CDR3 is 15 amino acids. V lost 8 bases to trimming and J lost 4 bases; unmatched junction nucleotides: 14. Germline CDR1 and CDR2: SEHNR and FQNEAQ (reference sequence). CDR3 protein: CASGGSGLYEYEQYF. CDR3 DNA sequence: TGTGCCAGCGGGGGTAGCGGGCTGTACGAATACGAGCAGTACTTC.

Notes on this clone: The sample holds other DNA sequences that translate to the same CDR3. The V and J genes are TRBV6-1 and TRBJ2-7; D is unresolved. This CDR3 spans 12 amino acids. Germline loops: CDR1 MNHNS, CDR2 SASEGT. V was cut by 2 bases and J by 4 bases, with 6 bases left in between. CDR3 nucleotides: TGTGCCAGCAGTGAATATGGGTACGAGCAGTACTTC. It encodes CASSEYGYEQYF.

The chain couples TRBV11-2 to TRBJ2-6; 7 bases align to TRBD1. After removal of 5 bases from V and 0 bases from J, the junction contained 4 bases not matched to a gene. The CDR3 runs to 16 residues. CDR1 and CDR2 (germline): SGHAT, FQNNGV. The CDR3 DNA reads as TGTGCCAGCAGCGTAGGACAGGTCTCTGGGGCCAACGTCCTGACTTTC. It specifies CASSVGQVSGANVLTF.

This clone was seen a few times. One end of the junction does not line up with germline, which may come from a read error. The V gene is TRBV10-1, the J gene TRBJ2-7, with D tentatively TRBD1 or TRBD2 (6 bases each). Germline values: CDR1 WNHNN, CDR2 SYGVQD (reference sequence). The CDR3 has 13 residues. CDR3 nucleotides: TGCGCCAGCAGTGAGGCTTTCGGGGGCCCTATCCACTTC. Encoded protein: CASSEAFGGPIHF.

Note on this clone: The sample contains more than one DNA sequence encoding this CDR3. V usage is TRBV7-9 and J usage is TRBJ2-1; D gene uncertain. There are 13 residues in the CDR3. Germline CDR1 and CDR2: SEHNR and FQNEAQ (reference sequence). V was pared by 5 bases and J by 4 bases, with 9 bases between. DNA for the CDR3: TGTGCCAGCAGCCCGCCAATATACAATGAGCAGTTCTTC. Translated, it gives CASSPPIYNEQFF.

V and J are TRBV5-6 and TRBJ2-7; D not resolved. The CDR3 is 13 residues long. Trimming left V 0 bases short and J 2 bases short, with 6 bases between. Germline CDR1 is SGHDT and CDR2 is YYEEEE. CDR3 protein: CASSLGAPYEQYF. CDR3 coding DNA: TGTGCCAGCAGCTTGGGTGCCCCCTACGAGCAGTACTTC. Full variable domain (remainder filled in from reference TRBV5-6 and TRBJ2-7): DAGVTQSPTHLIKTRGQQVTLRCSPKSGHDTVSWYQQALGQGPQFIFQYYEEEERQRGNFPDRFSGHQFPNYSSELNVNALLLGDSALYLCASSLGAPYEQYFGPGTRLTVT.

This chain uses TRBV5-1 with TRBJ2-7, with D possibly being TRBD2 (5 bases). Trimming left V 3 bases short and J 5 bases short, with 6 bases between. Germline values: CDR1 SGHRS, CDR2 YFSETQ. The CDR3 loop spans 11 amino acids. As DNA, the CDR3 is TGCGCCAGCAGCTCCGGGGACGAGCAGTACTTC. Amino acid sequence: CASSSGDEQYF.

The rearrangement uses TRBV5-6 and TRBJ1-2, with a weak D call TRBD1 (6 bases). The CDR3 has 17 residues. Between the trimmed V and J ends, which lost 1 base and 4 bases, there was a span of 20 bases. CDR1 is SGHDT and CDR2 is YYEEEE in the germline V gene. CDR3: CASSLTPGSLGAYGYTF. CDR3 DNA sequence: TGTGCCAGCAGCTTGACCCCAGGTTCTCTGGGGGCCTATGGCTACACCTTC.

This clone was picked up one time. The rearrangement joins TRBV6-1 to TRBJ1-1, with D perhaps matching TRBD1 (5 bases). The CDR3 loop spans 14 amino acids. Per the germline V gene, CDR1 is MNHNS and CDR2 is SASEGT. V gave up 2 bases and J gave up 7 bases, with 14 bases separating them. The CDR3 is CASSESGQGIEAFF. The CDR3 nucleotides read TGTGCCAGCAGTGAAAGTGGGCAGGGTATTGAAGCTTTCTTT.

This chain joins TRBV7-6 and TRBJ1-1; D is unclear. This CDR3 is 11 amino acids long. CDR1 and CDR2 from the germline V gene are SGHVS and FNYEAQ. The V end was cut by 3 bases, the J end by 10 bases, with 9 bases between. The CDR3 region is CASSFSPGAFF. CDR3 DNA sequence: TGTGCCAGCAGCTTTTCACCGGGAGCTTTCTTT.

The chain joins TRBV4-3 to TRBJ2-2; 11 nucleotides agree with TRBD1. Germline CDR1 reads LGHNA; CDR2 reads YSLEER. V trimming: 4 bases; J trimming: 1 base; junction bases outside the gene matches: 8. The CDR3 spans 18 residues. In DNA form, the CDR3 reads TGCGCCAGCAGCCCTGGGACAGGGGGTAAAATGAACACCGGGGAGCTGTTTTTT. Protein product: CASSPGTGGKMNTGELFF.

The V and J genes are TRBV21-1 and TRBJ2-7. TRBV21-1 counts as a pseudogene. The CDR3 has 14 amino acids. CDR3 in DNA: TGTGCCAGCAGCCTAGACCCGGGACCTTACGAGCAGTACTTC. It translates to CASSLDPGPYEQYF.

The chain is built from TRBV5-1 and TRBJ2-4; D gene unclear. From germline, CDR1 is SGHRS and CDR2 YFSETQ. CDR3 length: 14 residues. Trimming pared 3 bases from V and 16 bases from J, leaving 23 bases between. CDR3 nucleotide sequence: TGCGCCAGCAGCTCTGCGGTTGGTTCGGCCGATCGTTACTTC. Residues: CASSSAVGSADRYF.

CDR3 sequence reads: CASSESNPGLALSHYNEQFF. Here the CDR3 DNA reads TGCGCCAGCAGTGAGTCAAATCCGGGACTAGCGCTATCCCACTACAATGAGCAGTTCTTC. The chain links TRBV10-2 to TRBJ2-1, with 10 bases that match TRBD2. CDR1 is WSHSY and CDR2 is SAAADI in the germline V gene. The CDR3 sequence is 20 residues long. The V and J ends lost 0 bases and 3 bases, in that order; junction bases with no gene match: 14.

The chain carries TRBV7-9 and TRBJ2-3, with D perhaps assigned TRBD1 or TRBD2 (5 bases each). CDR3 length: 15 amino acids. The V gene's germline CDR1 is SEHNR and CDR2 FQNEAQ (reference sequence). Deletions cut 1 base from V and 5 bases from J, with 13 bases between. CDR3 loop: CASSLVSGGVDTQYF. Written as DNA, the CDR3 is TGTGCCAGCAGCTTAGTTTCTGGGGGAGTAGATACGCAGTATTTT.

The chain recombines TRBV27 with TRBJ2-2; D not resolved. Germline values: CDR1 MNHEY, CDR2 SMNVEV (reference sequence). Trimming took off 2 bases at V and 7 bases at J, with 5 bases between the two ends. The CDR3 covers 12 residues. The CDR3 loop is CASSLRSGELFF. DNA of the CDR3: TGTGCCAGCAGTTTAAGGAGCGGGGAGCTGTTTTTT.

Remarks on this clone: Sequence at one end of the junction differs from germline and may be a read error. This chain links TRBV6-6 with TRBJ2-7; weak D call: TRBD1 (6 bases). Germline CDR1 is MNHNY and CDR2 is SVGAGI (reference sequence). This CDR3 is 15 amino acids long. CDR3 coding DNA: TGTGCCAGCGGTTACGGTACAGGGATTCGAGACGAGCAGTACTTC. It specifies CASGYGTGIRDEQYF.

The genes are TRBV10-1 and TRBJ2-3; D may be TRBD2 (6 bases). V lost 0 bases to trimming and J lost 2 bases, with 15 bases between them. The CDR3 has 17 residues. Germline lookup yields CDR1 WNHNN and CDR2 SYGVQD (reference sequence). CDR3: CASSESTRLALTDTQYF. CDR3 nucleotides: TGCGCCAGCAGTGAGTCGACTAGGCTAGCGCTCACAGATACGCAGTATTTT.

The J gene is TRBJ2-5, the V gene TRBV6-5; D gene unclear. The germline V gene has CDR1 MNHEY and CDR2 SVGAGI. Deletions cut 3 bases from V and 1 base from J, with 9 bases between. CDR3 size: 14 residues. The CDR3 protein is CASSYPGSQETQYF. For the CDR3, the DNA is TGTGCCAGCAGTTATCCAGGTTCCCAAGAGACCCAGTACTTC.

As for this clone: Other DNA sequences in this sample translate to the same CDR3. The gene calls are TRBV11-2 and TRBJ2-7; weak D call: TRBD2 (5 bases). The CDR3 loop spans 13 amino acids. The V gene's germline CDR1 is SGHAT and CDR2 FQNNGV. V lost 1 base, J lost 4 bases, and 8 bases lay in between. Here the CDR3 reads CASSLAPGYEQYF. In nucleotides, the CDR3 is TGTGCCAGCAGCTTAGCCCCGGGGTACGAGCAGTACTTC. Supplemented by reference TRBV11-2 and TRBJ2-7, the full variable domain reads EAGVAQSPRYKIIEKRQSVAFWCNPISGHATLYWYQQILGQGPKLLIQFQNNGVVDDSQLPKDRFSAERLKGVDSTLKIQPAKLEDSAVYLCASSLAPGYEQYFGPGTRLTVT.

The sample holds one count of this clone. V usage is TRBV27 and J usage is TRBJ1-2, with D possibly being TRBD1 (6 bases). Germline CDR1 MNHEY, CDR2 SMNVEV (reference sequence). The CDR3 spans 15 residues. Trimming pared 6 bases from V and 6 bases from J, leaving 20 bases between. CDR3 sequence reads: CASSPPLRGRDGYTF. The DNA for the CDR3 is TGTGCCAGCAGCCCTCCCCTACGGGGGCGAGATGGCTACACCTTC.

The chain employs TRBV7-9 and TRBJ2-7; 11 positions agree with TRBD2. Germline CDR1 SEHNR, CDR2 FQNEAQ (reference sequence). This CDR3 region has 16 residues. Trimming cost V 4 bases and J 3 bases; bases outside gene matches: 8. CDR3: CASSSLSGRANYEQYF. The CDR3 DNA is TGTGCCAGCAGCTCCCTTAGCGGGAGGGCCAACTACGAGCAGTACTTC.

The chain has TRBV28 and TRBJ2-5; no definite D call. Trimming removed 1 base from V and 5 bases from J, with 14 bases in between. CDR1 is MDHEN and CDR2 is SYDVKM in the germline V gene. The CDR3 is 15 residues long. The CDR3: CASSLSSGHSETQYF. CDR3 coding DNA: TGTGCCAGCAGTTTATCCTCAGGTCATTCGGAGACCCAGTACTTC.